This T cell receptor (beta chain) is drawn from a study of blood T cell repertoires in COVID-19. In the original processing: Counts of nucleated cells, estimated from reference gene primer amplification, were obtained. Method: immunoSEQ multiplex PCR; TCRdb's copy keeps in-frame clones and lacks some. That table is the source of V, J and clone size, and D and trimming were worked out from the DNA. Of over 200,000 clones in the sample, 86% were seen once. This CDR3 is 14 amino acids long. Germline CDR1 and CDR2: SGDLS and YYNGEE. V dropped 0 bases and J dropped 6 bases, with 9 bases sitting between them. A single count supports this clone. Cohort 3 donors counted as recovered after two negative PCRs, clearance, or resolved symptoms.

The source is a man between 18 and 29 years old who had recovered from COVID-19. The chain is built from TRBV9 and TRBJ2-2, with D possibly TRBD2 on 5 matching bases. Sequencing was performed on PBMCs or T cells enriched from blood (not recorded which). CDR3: CASSVAPSSGELFF. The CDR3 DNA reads TGTGCCAGCAGCGTAGCCCCTAGCTCCGGGGAGCTGTTTTTT. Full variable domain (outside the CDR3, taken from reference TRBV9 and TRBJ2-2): DSGVTQTPKHLITATGQRVTLRCSPRSGDLSVYWYQQSLDQGLQFLIQYYNGEERAKGNILERFSAQQFPDLHSELNLSSLELGDSALYFCASSVAPSSGELFFGEGSRLTVL.